This T cell receptor (beta chain) emerged from a study of regulatory T cells in long-lasting Graves disease. Arm-PCR with iRepertoire HTBI primers amplified the CDR3 regions for these TCR beta libraries. TCRdb reanalysed the multiplex PCR reads using MiXCR and keeps one entry per CDR3 protein. Of 350,000 to 550,000 distinct CDR3 sequences detected, roughly 15% appear once; the ten largest clones hold 23%. This clonotype has a handful of counts. The sample's time point: newly diagnosed GD, antithyroid drugs for less than 3 months. Construction of the TCR library relied on RNA isolated from PBMCs. The germline gives CDR1 SQVTM, CDR2 ANQGSEA. V lost 3 bases and J lost 3; bases outside the gene matches: 1. The CDR3 sequence is 13 residues long. The sample was also reused in another study, on T cells in Graves' hyperthyroidism and ophthalmopathy.

The sequence was obtained from a young woman with Graves disease. This chain links TRBV29-1 with TRBJ2-7; 11 bases map to TRBD2. The sample in question was peripheral blood mononuclear cells (PBMCs), obtained at new diagnosis, from a patient treated with antithyroid drugs. For the CDR3, the DNA is TGCAGCGTTGAGACTAGCGGGAACTACGAGCAGTACTTC. This translates into CSVETSGNYEQYF.